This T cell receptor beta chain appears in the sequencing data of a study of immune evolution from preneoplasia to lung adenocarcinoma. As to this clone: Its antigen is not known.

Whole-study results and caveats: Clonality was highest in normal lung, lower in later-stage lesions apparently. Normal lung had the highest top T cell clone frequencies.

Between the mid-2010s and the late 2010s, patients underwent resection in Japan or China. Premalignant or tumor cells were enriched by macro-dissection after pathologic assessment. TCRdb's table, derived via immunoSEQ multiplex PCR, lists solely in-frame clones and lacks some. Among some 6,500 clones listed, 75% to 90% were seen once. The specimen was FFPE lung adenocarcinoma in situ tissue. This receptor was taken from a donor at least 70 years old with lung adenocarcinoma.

CDR3 protein: CAISQRLAGDYEQYF. DNA for the CDR3: TGTGCCATCAGTCAGAGACTAGCGGGGGACTACGAGCAGTACTTC. The chain has TRBV10-3 and TRBJ2-7; 12 bases map to TRBD2. The CDR3 is 15 amino acids. The germline CDR1 and CDR2 sequences are ENHRY and SYGVKD. Germline trimming cut 5 bases from V and 3 bases from J; bases unmatched to any gene: 5.